Presented here are 6 T cell receptor beta chains from one specimen sequenced in a study of shared clonotypes between healthy human individuals. Sequenced by immunoSEQ multiplex PCR; TCRdb stores in-frame clones only, minus some. This table holds about 2 million clones, about 95% found once. The sample consisted of naive CD4+ T cells sorted from blood. Subset indicated: CD45RA+ positively selected. The receptors shown here come from a young man in good health.

Comments on this clone: Within the sample, other DNA sequences also encode this same CDR3. V gene TRBV6-4 combines with J gene TRBJ2-2; tentative D call: TRBD1 (6 bases). The CDR3 runs 13 residues. CDR1 is MRHNA and CDR2 is SNTAGT in the germline V gene. Between the trimmed V and J ends, which lost 3 bases and 5 bases, there was a span of 7 bases. CDR3 sequence: CASSEQGTGELFF. CDR3 in DNA: TGTGCCAGCAGTGAGCAGGGGACCGGGGAGCTGTTTTTT.

This chain joins TRBV6-1 and TRBJ2-7; D may correspond to TRBD1 or TRBD2 (6 bases each). Germline V gives CDR1 MNHNS, CDR2 SASEGT. The CDR3 spans 14 residues. With 6 bases removed from V and 4 bases from J, the gap between germline ends came to 16 bases. CDR3 region: CASRFNGGGYEQYF. The CDR3, as DNA: TGTGCCAGCAGATTCAACGGAGGGGGGTACGAGCAGTACTTC.

V usage is TRBV9 and J usage is TRBJ2-2; D is tentatively TRBD1 or TRBD2 (5 bases each). Germline assignment: CDR1 SGDLS and CDR2 YYNGEE. Trimming pared 3 bases from V and 2 bases from J, leaving 26 bases between. The CDR3 contains 20 residues. In DNA, the CDR3 is TGTGCCAGCAGCGGGGGTAGAGTGCAGGATAGAGGGGAAAACACCGGGGAGCTGTTTTTT. It yields the protein CASSGGRVQDRGENTGELFF. The full variable domain, completed using reference TRBV9 and TRBJ2-2, is DSGVTQTPKHLITATGQRVTLRCSPRSGDLSVYWYQQSLDQGLQFLIQYYNGEERAKGNILERFSAQQFPDLHSELNLSSLELGDSALYFCASSGGRVQDRGENTGELFFGEGSRLTVL.

DNA for the CDR3: TGTGCCAGCAGCTTTGGGATTACAGATACGCAGTATTTT. It specifies CASSFGITDTQYF. The rearrangement uses TRBV11-1 and TRBJ2-3; D remains unclear. The CDR3 spans 13 residues. CDR1 SGHAT and CDR2 FQDESV come from the germline V gene (reference sequence). Deletions cut 3 bases from V and 3 bases from J, with 7 bases between.

The genes are TRBV7-9 and TRBJ1-2; TRBD1 agrees at 9 bases. CDR3 length equals 12 residues. Germline CDR1 and CDR2: SEHNR and FQNEAQ (reference sequence). V lost 5 bases, J lost 8 bases, and 3 bases stayed unmatched. CDR3: CASSRTGAGYTF. The CDR3 nucleotides are TGTGCCAGCAGCAGGACAGGGGCCGGCTACACCTTC.

V and J are TRBV6-5 and TRBJ2-7; perhaps TRBD1 as D (6 bases). The length of the CDR3 is 12 residues. Germline-derived CDR1 and CDR2 are MNHEY and SVGAGI. Deletions cut 5 bases from V and 6 bases from J, with 11 bases between. CDR3 amino acids: CASSTQGFEQYF. DNA of the CDR3: TGTGCCAGCAGTACACAGGGATTCGAGCAGTACTTC.